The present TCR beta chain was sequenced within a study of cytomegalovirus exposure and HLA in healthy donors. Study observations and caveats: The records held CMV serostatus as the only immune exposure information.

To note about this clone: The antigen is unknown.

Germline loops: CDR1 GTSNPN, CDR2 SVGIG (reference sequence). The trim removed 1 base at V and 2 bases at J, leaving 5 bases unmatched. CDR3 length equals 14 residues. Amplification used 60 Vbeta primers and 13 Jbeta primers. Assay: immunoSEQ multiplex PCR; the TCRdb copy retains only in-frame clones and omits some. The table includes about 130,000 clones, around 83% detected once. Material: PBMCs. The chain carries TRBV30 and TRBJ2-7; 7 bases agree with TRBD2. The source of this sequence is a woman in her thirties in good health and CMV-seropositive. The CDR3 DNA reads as TGTGCCTGGAGTGAAGGACTAGGCGCCTACGAGCAGTACTTC. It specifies CAWSEGLGAYEQYF.